This TCR beta chain was sequenced for a study of blood T cell repertoires in COVID-19. The table came from immunoSEQ multiplex PCR; TCRdb's copy has only in-frame clones and leaves some out. The top ten clones hold under 2.5% of a sample with approximately 230,000 clones, around nine tenths of them seen once. Participants were placed into cohorts based on the clinical history they reported. Trimming removed 7 bases from V and 1 base from J; junction bases left unmatched: 15. The CDR3 is made up of 17 amino acids. Germline V lookup: CDR1 MGHRA, CDR2 YSYEKL. The rearrangement uses TRBV4-1 and TRBJ1-1; 7 nucleotides align to TRBD1. This TCR was recovered from a woman aged 18-29 years who had recovered from COVID-19. The sample taken for sequencing was PBMCs or T cells enriched from blood (not recorded which). The CDR3 coding sequence is TGCGCCAGCACCCCCCGGGACAGAGAACGGAAGAACACTGAAGCTTTCTTT. This sequence encodes CASTPRDRERKNTEAFF.